Below, one TCR beta chain is given with its context. The target antigen is unknown. CDR3 length: 15 residues. V trimming: 4 bases; J trimming: 9 bases; junction bases outside the gene matches: 8. Germline V gene lookup returns CDR1 SGHAT and CDR2 FQNNGV. The PCR had 60 Vbeta and 13 Jbeta primers. Some clones are missing from TCRdb's copy, which holds only in-frame ones; the method was immunoSEQ multiplex PCR. The sample totals more than 200,000 clones. This sample is part of a study of cytomegalovirus exposure and HLA in healthy donors. Overall study findings and caveats: In a later analysis, HLA-associated TCR beta chains were more clonally expanded than equally common others. Prior analysis indicated that the majority of TCR beta V segments exhibited productivity approximately 87% or approximately 30% of the time.

This rearrangement joins TRBV11-2 to TRBJ1-6; 8 bases match TRBD1. The clonotype was recovered from a woman younger than 45 in good health and CMV-seropositive. The sample taken for sequencing was PBMCs. CDR3 coding DNA: TGTGCCAGCAGCTACGGGGACAGGAGGGGTTCACCCCTCCACTTT. It translates to CASSYGDRRGSPLHF.